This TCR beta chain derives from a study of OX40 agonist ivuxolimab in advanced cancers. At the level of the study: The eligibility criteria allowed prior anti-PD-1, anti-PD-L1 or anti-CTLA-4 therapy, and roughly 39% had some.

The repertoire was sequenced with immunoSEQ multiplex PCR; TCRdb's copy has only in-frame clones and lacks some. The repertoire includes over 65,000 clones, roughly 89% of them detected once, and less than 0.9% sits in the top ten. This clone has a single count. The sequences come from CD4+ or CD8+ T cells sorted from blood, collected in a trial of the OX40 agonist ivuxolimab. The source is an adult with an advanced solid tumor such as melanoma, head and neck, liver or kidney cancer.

The CDR3 region is CSAPVSLEQYF. The DNA of the CDR3 is TGCAGTGCACCTGTGTCTCTGGAGCAGTACTTC. The gene calls are TRBV20-1 and TRBJ2-5; no firm D call. Germline values: CDR1 DFQATT, CDR2 SNEGSKA (reference sequence). Trimming took off 6 bases at V and 11 bases at J, with 16 bases between the two ends. CDR3 length equals 11 residues.